This T cell receptor beta chain appears in the sequencing data of a study of cytomegalovirus exposure and HLA in healthy donors. Study-wide points: A cluster of highly shared sequence variants was likely a sequencing artifact. A later analysis reportedly identified an Asian-associated ancestry cluster as carrying fewer N-insertions than the 666-donor mean. CMV serostatus was the sole immune exposure information available.

Donors counted as nominally healthy when sampled, yet unrecorded immune exposures were likely. The PCR was carried out with 60 Vbeta primers and 13 Jbeta primers. Sequenced by immunoSEQ multiplex PCR; TCRdb stores in-frame clones only, minus some. The sample lists roughly 230,000 clones, 78% seen once, with approximately 0.49% in the top ten. V was pared by 7 bases and J by 7 bases, with 7 bases of the junction left unmatched. Germline-derived CDR1 and CDR2 are SNHLY and FYNNEI. This CDR3 has 13 residues. Of note for this clone: The target antigen is unknown.

The sequencing input was PBMCs. The sequence was collected from a boy aged 10-17 years in good health and CMV-seronegative. This chain links TRBV2 with TRBJ1-2; 9 bases are a match to TRBD1. The chain's CDR3 is CASTLQGAAGYTF. The DNA of the CDR3 is TGTGCCAGCACTTTACAGGGGGCAGCTGGCTACACCTTC.